This T cell receptor beta chain comes out of a study of CD4+ T cells in melanoma. Findings and caveats of the study: A reported correlation linked neoantigen-specific CD4+ T cells to CD8+, macrophage and B cell function.

V was cut by 2 bases and J by 7 bases, with 5 bases left in between. There are 11 residues in the CDR3. Germline CDR1 is MDHEN and CDR2 is SYDVKM. Clones were read by immunoSEQ multiplex PCR, and TCRdb kept only the in-frame ones, dropping some. The data contain 110,000 to 150,000 clones, around 90% of them singletons. Note on this clone: Its target is not known.

The chain employs TRBV28 and TRBJ1-2, with no clear D. The sequence was obtained from a human donor with melanoma. The CDR3 DNA reads as TGTGCCAGCAGTTTAAACGCTGGCTACACCTTC. This sequence encodes CASSLNAGYTF.